This TCR beta chain derives from a study of long-term antiretroviral therapy in people with HIV. The CDR3 totals 16 residues. The V and J ends lost 0 bases and 7 bases respectively, with 17 bases between them. CDR1 SGHNT and CDR2 YYREEE come from the germline V gene (reference sequence). In regard to this clone: The antigen is not known.

Every sample had about 1-11 million cryopreserved PBMC in it before DNA extraction. Overall study findings and caveats: Blood sampling spanned 2004 to 2017, possibly under older ART regimens.

Survey level was the resolution at which the v3.0 immunoSEQ assay ran. Here immunoSEQ multiplex PCR was the method, and the copy in TCRdb shows in-frame clones only, minus some. The table shows more than 15,000 clones, with roughly 94% occurring only once. This TCR was sampled from a woman aged 50 to 60 with HIV. Sequencing used unsorted PBMCs, obtained roughly 6.4 years after starting antiretroviral therapy. The rearrangement links TRBV5-4 to TRBJ2-1; either TRBD1 or TRBD2 may supply D (5 bases each). The CDR3: CASSLALGERRNEQFF. In DNA, the CDR3 is TGTGCCAGCAGCTTGGCCCTGGGGGAGAGGAGAAATGAGCAGTTCTTC.